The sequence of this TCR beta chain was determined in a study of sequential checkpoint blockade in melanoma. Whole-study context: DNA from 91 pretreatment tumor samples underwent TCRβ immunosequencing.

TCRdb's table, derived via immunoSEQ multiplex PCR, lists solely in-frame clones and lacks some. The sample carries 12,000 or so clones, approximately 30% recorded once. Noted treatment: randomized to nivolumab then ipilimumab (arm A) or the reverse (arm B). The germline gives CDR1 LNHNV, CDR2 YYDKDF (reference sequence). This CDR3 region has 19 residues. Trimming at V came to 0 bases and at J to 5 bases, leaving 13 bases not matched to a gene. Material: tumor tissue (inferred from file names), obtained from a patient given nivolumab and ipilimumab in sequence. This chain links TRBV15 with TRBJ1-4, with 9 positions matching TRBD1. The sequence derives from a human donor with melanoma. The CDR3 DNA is TGTGCCACCAGCAGAGATTGGGTCCCGGGACAGGGCGCCAATGAAAAACTGTTTTTT. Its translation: CATSRDWVPGQGANEKLFF.